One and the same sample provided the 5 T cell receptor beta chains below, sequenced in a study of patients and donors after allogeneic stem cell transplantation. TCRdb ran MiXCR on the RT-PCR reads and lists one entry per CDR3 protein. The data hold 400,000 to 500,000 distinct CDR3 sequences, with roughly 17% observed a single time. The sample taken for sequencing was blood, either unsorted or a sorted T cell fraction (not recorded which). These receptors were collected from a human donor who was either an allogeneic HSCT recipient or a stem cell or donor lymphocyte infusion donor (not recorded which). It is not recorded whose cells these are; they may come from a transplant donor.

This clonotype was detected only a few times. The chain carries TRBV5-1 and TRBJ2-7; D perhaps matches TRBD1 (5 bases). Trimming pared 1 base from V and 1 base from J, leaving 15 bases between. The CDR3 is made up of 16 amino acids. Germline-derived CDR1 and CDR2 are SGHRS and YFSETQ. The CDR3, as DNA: TGCGCCAGCAGCTTGAGCTTGACAGAGCTTTCCTACGAGCAGTACTTC. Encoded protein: CASSLSLTELSYEQYF.

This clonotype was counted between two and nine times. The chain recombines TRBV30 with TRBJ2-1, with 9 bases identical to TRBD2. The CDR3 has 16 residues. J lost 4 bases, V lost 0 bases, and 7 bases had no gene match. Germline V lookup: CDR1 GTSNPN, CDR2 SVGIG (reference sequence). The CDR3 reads CAWSVAGGLSYNEQFF. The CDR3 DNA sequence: TGTGCCTGGAGTGTAGCGGGAGGCCTTTCGTACAATGAGCAGTTCTTC.

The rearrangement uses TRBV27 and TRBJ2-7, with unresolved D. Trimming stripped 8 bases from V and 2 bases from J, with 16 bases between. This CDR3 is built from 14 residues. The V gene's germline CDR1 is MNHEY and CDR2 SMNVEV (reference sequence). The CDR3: CASSGRRPPYEQYF. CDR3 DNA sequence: TGTGCCAGCTCCGGTCGGCGGCCTCCCTACGAGCAGTACTTC.

In DNA form, the CDR3 reads TGCAGTCCGATCCAGGGCGATGAGCAGTTCTTC. Translating it yields CSPIQGDEQFF. V and J are TRBV20-1 and TRBJ2-1; tentative D call: TRBD1 (5 bases). The V gene's germline CDR1 is DFQATT and CDR2 SNEGSKA (reference sequence). Trimming left V 8 bases short and J 8 bases short, with 13 bases between. This CDR3 comprises 11 residues.

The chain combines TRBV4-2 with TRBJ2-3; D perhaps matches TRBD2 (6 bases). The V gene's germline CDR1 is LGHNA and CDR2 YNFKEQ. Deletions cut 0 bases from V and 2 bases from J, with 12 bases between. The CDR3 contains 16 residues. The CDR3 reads CASSQDFGGSTDTQYF. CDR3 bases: TGTGCCAGCAGCCAAGATTTTGGGGGGTCCACAGATACGCAGTATTTT.